The T cell receptor beta chain under discussion was sequenced for a study of cytomegalovirus exposure and HLA in healthy donors. On this clone itself: Antigen specificity is unknown.

All the people who gave samples were healthy bone marrow donors. Study-wide results and caveats: Apparent HLA restriction characterized most CMV-associated TCR beta chains in a later analysis. In all likelihood, a cluster of highly shared sequence variants was a sequencing artifact.

The PCR used 60 Vbeta and 13 Jbeta primers. Generated by immunoSEQ multiplex PCR, the TCRdb table keeps only in-frame clones and is missing some. Among roughly 99,000 clones, roughly 70% were seen once, and the ten largest hold 1.8%. With 5 bases clipped from V and 0 bases from J, the junction kept 6 bases outside the gene matches. This CDR3 has 16 amino acids. Germline CDR1 MDHEN, CDR2 SYDVKM. V gene TRBV28 combines with J gene TRBJ2-3; TRBD2 aligns across 9 bases. The receptor comes from a male donor in good health and CMV-seronegative. The material sequenced was PBMCs. The CDR3 region is CASSTTGTSSTDTQYF. Written as DNA, the CDR3 is TGTGCCAGCAGTACAACCGGGACTAGCAGCACAGATACGCAGTATTTT. Filled out from reference TRBV28 and TRBJ2-3, the complete variable domain reads DVKVTQSSRYLVKRTGEKVFLECVQDMDHENMFWYRQDPGLGLRLIYFSYDVKMKEKGDIPEGYSVSREKKERFSLILESASTNQTSMYLCASSTTGTSSTDTQYFGPGTRLTVL.